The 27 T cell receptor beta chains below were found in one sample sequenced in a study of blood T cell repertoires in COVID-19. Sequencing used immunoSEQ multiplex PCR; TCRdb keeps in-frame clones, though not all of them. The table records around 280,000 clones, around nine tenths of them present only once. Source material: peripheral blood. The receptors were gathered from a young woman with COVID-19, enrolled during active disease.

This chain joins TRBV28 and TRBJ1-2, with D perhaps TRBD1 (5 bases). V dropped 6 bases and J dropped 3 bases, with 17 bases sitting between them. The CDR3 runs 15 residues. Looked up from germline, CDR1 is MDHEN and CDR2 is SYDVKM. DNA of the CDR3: TGTGCCAGCAGGTCTCTGCCCGGGGGAGACTATGGCTACACCTTC. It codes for CASRSLPGGDYGYTF.

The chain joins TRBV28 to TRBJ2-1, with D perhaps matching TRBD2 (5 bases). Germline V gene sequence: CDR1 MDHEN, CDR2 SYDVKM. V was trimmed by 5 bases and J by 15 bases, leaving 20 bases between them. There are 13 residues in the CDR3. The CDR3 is CASSPPLRASRFF. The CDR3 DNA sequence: TGTGCCAGCAGTCCCCCCTTGAGGGCCTCTCGGTTCTTC.

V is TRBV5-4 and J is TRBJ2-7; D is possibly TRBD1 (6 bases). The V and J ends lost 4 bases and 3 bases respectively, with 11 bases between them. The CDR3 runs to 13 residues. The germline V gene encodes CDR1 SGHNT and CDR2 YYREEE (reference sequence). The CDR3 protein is CASSRGQLYEQYF. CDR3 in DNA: TGTGCCAGCAGCCGAGGACAGCTCTACGAGCAGTACTTC.

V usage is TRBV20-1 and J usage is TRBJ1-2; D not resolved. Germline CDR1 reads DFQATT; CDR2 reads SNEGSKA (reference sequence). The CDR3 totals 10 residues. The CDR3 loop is CPVAGYGYTF. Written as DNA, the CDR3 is TGCCCGGTCGCGGGGTATGGCTACACCTTC.

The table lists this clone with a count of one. The DNA for the CDR3 is TGTGCCTGGAGTGCCACCAGGGGGCCACTTATGAACACTGAAGCTTTCTTT. Translating gives CAWSATRGPLMNTEAFF. This sequence joins TRBV30 and TRBJ1-1; 8 bases align to TRBD1. Germline lookup yields CDR1 GTSNPN and CDR2 SVGIG (reference sequence). The trim removed 1 base at V and 0 bases at J, leaving 10 bases unmatched. CDR3 size: 17 residues.

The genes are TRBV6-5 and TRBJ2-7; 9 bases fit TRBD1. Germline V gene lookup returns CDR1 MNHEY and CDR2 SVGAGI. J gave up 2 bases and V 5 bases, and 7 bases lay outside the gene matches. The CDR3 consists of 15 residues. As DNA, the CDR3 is TGTGCCAGCAGTCCATTGACAGGGGGGCCCTACGAGCAGTACTTC. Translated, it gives CASSPLTGGPYEQYF.

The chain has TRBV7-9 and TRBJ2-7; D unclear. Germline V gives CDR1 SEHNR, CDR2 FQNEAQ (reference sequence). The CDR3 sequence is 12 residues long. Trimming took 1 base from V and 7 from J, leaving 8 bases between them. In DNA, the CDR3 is TGTGCCAGCAGCTTAGGCAGTTTAGAGCAGTACTTC. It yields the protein CASSLGSLEQYF.

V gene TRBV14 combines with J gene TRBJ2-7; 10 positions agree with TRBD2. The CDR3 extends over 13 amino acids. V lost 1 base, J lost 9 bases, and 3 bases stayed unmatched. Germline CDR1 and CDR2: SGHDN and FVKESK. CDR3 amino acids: CASSQVVAGGQYF. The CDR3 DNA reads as TGTGCCAGCAGCCAAGTGGTAGCGGGGGGGCAGTACTTC.

The CDR3 nucleotides are TGCAGCGTTGCGGCAGGGGGCTGGGATCAGCCCCAGCATTTT. It translates to CSVAAGGWDQPQHF. V gene TRBV29-1 combines with J gene TRBJ1-5; 8 nucleotides line up with TRBD1. The germline gives CDR1 SQVTM, CDR2 ANQGSEA. The V gene end was trimmed by 4 bases and the J gene end by 5 bases; junction bases not matched to a gene: 7. There are 14 residues in the CDR3. The full variable domain, in which reference TRBV29-1 and TRBJ1-5 provide the parts outside the CDR3, is SAVISQKPSRDICQRGTSLTIQCQVDSQVTMMFWYRQQPGQSLTLIATANQGSEATYESGFVIDKFPISRPNLTFSTLTVSNMSPEDSSIYLCSVAAGGWDQPQHFGDGTRLSIL.

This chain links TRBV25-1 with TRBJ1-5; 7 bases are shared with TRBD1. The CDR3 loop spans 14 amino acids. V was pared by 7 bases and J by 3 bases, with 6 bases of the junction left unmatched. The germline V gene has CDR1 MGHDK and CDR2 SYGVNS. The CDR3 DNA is TGTGCCAGCACACCGACAGGGTACAATCAGCCCCAGCATTTT. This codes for CASTPTGYNQPQHF.

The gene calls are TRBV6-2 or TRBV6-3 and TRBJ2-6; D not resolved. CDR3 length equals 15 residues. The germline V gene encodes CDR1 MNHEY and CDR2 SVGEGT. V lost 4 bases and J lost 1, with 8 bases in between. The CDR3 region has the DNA TGTGCCAGCAGTTCGCAGAATTCTGGGGCCAACGTCCTGACTTTC. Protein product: CASSSQNSGANVLTF.

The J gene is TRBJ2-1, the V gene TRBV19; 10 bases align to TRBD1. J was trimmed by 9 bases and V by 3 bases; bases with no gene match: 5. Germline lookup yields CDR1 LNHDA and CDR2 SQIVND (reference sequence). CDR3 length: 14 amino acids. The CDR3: CASSILGQGTEQFF. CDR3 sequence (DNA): TGTGCCAGTAGTATTCTGGGACAGGGGACTGAGCAGTTCTTC.

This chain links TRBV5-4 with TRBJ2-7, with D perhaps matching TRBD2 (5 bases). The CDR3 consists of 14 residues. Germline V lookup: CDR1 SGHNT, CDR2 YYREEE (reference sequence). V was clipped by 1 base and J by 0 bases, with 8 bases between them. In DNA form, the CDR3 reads TGTGCCAGCAGCTTGTTGGGAGACTCCTACGAGCAGTACTTC. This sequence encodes CASSLLGDSYEQYF.

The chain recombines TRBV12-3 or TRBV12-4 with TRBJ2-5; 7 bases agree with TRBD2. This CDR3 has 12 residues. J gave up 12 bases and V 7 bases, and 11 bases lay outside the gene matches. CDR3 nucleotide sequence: TGTGCCAGCAAAGTAGGTGGCGGGAGAGAGTACTTC. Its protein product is CASKVGGGREYF.

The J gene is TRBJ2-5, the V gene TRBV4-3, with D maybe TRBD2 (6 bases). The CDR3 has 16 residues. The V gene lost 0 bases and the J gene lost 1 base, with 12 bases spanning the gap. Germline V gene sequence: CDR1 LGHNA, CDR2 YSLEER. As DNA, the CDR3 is TGCGCCAGCAGCCAAGACGGAGCGGGCCCCCAAGAGACCCAGTACTTC. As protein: CASSQDGAGPQETQYF.

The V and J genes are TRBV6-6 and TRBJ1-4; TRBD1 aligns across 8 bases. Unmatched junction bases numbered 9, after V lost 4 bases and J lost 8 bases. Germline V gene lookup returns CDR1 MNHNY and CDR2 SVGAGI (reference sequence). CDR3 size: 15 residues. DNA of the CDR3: TGTGCCAGCAGTTCCCGGGGACAGGCGGGCGAAAAACTGTTTTTT. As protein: CASSSRGQAGEKLFF.

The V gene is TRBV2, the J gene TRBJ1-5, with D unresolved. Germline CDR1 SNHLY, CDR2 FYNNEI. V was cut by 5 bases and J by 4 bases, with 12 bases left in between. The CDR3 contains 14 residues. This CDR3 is CASSLGSGNQPQHF. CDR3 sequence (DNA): TGTGCCAGCAGTCTGGGTTCGGGGAATCAGCCCCAGCATTTT.

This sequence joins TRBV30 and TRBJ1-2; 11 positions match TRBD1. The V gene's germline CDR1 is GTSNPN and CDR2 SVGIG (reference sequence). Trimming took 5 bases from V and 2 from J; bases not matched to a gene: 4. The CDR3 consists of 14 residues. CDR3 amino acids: CAWLRDRGNYGYTF. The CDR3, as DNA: TGTGCCTGGCTCCGGGACAGGGGGAACTATGGCTACACCTTC.

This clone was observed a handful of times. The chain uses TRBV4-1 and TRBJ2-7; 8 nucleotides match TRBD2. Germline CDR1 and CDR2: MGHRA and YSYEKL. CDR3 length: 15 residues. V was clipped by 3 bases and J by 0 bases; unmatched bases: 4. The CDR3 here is CASSHTSGSSYEQYF. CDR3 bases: TGCGCCAGCAGCCATACTAGCGGTAGCTCCTACGAGCAGTACTTC.

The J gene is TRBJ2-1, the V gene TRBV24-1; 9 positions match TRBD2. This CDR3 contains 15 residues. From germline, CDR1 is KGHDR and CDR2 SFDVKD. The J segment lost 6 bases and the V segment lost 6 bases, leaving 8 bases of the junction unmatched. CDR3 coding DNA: TGTGCCACCAGTATAGCGGGAGTGGGGGGCAATGAGCAGTTCTTC. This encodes CATSIAGVGGNEQFF.

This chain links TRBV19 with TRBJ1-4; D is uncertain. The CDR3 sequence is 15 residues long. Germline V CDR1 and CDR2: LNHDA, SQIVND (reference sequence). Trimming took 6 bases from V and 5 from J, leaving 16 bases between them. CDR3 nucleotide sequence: TGTGCCAGTAGGAAACTGACGGCGGGAAATGAAAAACTGTTTTTT. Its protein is CASRKLTAGNEKLFF.

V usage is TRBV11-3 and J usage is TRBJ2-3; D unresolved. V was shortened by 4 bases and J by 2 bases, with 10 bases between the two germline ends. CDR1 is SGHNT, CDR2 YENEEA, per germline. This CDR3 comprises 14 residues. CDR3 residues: CASSSGGVTDTQYF. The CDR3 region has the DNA TGTGCCAGCAGCTCCGGCGGTGTCACAGATACGCAGTATTTT.

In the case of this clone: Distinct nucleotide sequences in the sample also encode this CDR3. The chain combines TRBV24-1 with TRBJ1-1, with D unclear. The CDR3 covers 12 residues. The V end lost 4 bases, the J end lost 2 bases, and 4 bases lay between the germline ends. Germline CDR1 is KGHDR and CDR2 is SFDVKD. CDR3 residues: CATSDPNTEAFF. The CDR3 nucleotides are TGTGCCACCAGTGACCCTAACACTGAAGCTTTCTTT.

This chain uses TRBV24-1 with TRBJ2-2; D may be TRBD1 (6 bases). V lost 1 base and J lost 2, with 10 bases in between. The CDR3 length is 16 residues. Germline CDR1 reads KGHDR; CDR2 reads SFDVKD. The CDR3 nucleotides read TGTGCCACCAGTGATTTTAACAGGGATAACACCGGGGAGCTGTTTTTT. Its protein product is CATSDFNRDNTGELFF.

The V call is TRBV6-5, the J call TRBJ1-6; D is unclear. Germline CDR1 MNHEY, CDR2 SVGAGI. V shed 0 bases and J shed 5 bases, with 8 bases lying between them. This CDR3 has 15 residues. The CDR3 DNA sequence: TGTGCCAGCAGTTACTCTAACAGCAATAATTCACCCCTCCACTTT. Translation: CASSYSNSNNSPLHF.

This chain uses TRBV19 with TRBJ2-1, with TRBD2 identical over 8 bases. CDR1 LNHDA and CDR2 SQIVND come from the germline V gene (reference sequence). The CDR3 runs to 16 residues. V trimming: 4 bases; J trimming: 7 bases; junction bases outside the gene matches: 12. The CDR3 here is CASSTGLAPGGNEQFF. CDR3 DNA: TGTGCCAGTAGTACCGGACTAGCACCGGGGGGGAATGAGCAGTTCTTC.

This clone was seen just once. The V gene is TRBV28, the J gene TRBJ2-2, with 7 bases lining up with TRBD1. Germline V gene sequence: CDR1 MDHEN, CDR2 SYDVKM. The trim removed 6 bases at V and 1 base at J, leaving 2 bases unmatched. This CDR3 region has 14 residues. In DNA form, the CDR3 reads TGTGCCAGCAGGTACAGGGGGAACACCGGGGAGCTGTTTTTT. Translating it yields CASRYRGNTGELFF. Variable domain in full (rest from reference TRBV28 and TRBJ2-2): DVKVTQSSRYLVKRTGEKVFLECVQDMDHENMFWYRQDPGLGLRLIYFSYDVKMKEKGDIPEGYSVSREKKERFSLILESASTNQTSMYLCASRYRGNTGELFFGEGSRLTVL.